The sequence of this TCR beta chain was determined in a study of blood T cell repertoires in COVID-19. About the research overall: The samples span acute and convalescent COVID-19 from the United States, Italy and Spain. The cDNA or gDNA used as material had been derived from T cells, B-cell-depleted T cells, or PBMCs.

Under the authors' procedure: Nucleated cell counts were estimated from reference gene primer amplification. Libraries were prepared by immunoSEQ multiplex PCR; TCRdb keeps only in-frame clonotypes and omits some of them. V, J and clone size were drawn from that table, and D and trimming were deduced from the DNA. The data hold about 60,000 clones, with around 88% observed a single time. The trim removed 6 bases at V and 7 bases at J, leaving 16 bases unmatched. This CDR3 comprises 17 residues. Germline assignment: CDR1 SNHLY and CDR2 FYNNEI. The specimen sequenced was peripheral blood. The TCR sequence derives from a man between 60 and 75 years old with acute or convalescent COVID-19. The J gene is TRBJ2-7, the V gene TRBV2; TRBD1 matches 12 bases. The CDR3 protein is CASRNPPGRDRGREQYF. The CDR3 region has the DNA TGTGCCAGCAGGAACCCCCCAGGGCGGGACAGGGGGCGTGAGCAGTACTTC.